This T cell receptor (beta chain) was obtained from a study of T cells in Graves' hyperthyroidism and ophthalmopathy. This clonotype was detected ten times or more. Trimming shortened V by 5 bases and J by 1 base, and 8 bases separated the two germline ends. The CDR3 spans 13 residues. Germline lookup yields CDR1 SEHNR and CDR2 FQNEAQ (reference sequence). Amplified TCR beta CDR3 regions derived from RNA transcripts. The HTBI primer set drove a first-round RT-PCR of the TCR CDR3. One entry per CDR3 protein, called by TCRdb with MiXCR from the multiplex PCR reads. The sample lists around 500,000 distinct CDR3 sequences, 16% seen once, with about 29% in the top ten.

The sequence was collected from a woman in her thirties with Graves' ophthalmopathy. The rearrangement joins TRBV7-9 to TRBJ1-1, with no clear D. Sequencing was done on a sample of blood. CDR3 sequence: CASSVSENTEAFF. The CDR3 nucleotides are TGTGCCAGCAGCGTCAGCGAGAACACTGAAGCTTTCTTT.